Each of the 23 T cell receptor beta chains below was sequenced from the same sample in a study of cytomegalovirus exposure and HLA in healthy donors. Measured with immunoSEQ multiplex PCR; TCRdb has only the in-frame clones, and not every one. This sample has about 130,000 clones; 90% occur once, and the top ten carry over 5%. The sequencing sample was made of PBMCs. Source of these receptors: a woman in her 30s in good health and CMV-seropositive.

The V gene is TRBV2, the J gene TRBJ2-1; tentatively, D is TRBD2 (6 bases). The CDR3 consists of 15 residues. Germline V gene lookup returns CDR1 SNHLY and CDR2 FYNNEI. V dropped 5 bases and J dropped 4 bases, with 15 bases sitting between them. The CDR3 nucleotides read TGTGCCAGCAGTCAGAACGGGAGAATGTACAATGAGCAGTTCTTC. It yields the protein CASSQNGRMYNEQFF.

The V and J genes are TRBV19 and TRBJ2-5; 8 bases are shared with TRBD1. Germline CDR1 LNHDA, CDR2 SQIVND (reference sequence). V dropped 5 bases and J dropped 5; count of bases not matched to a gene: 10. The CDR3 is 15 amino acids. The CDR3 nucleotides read TGTGCCAGTAGTGTTAACAGGGGGGAGAGGGAGACCCAGTACTTC. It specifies CASSVNRGERETQYF.

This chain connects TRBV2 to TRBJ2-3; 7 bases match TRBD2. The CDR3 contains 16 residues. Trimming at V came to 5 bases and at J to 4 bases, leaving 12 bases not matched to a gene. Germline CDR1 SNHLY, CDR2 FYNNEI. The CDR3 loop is CASSPEWGEGADTQYF. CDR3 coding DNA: TGTGCCAGCAGTCCAGAATGGGGGGAGGGCGCAGATACGCAGTATTTT. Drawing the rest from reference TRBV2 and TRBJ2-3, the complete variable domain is EPEVTQTPSHQVTQMGQEVILRCVPISNHLYFYWYRQILGQKVEFLVSFYNNEISEKSEIFDDQFSVERPDGSNFTLKIRSTKLEDSAMYFCASSPEWGEGADTQYFGPGTRLTVL.

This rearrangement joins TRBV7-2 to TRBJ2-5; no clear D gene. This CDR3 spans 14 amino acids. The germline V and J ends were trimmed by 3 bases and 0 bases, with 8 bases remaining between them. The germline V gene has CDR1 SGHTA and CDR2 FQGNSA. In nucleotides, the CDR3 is TGTGCCAGCAGCTTTAGTTCCTACCAAGAGACCCAGTACTTC. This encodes CASSFSSYQETQYF. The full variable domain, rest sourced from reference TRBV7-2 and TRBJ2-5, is GAGVSQSPSNKVTEKGKDVELRCDPISGHTALYWYRQSLGQGLEFLIYFQGNSAPDKSGLPSDRFSAERTGGSVSTLTIQRTQQEDSAVYLCASSFSSYQETQYFGPGTRLLVL.

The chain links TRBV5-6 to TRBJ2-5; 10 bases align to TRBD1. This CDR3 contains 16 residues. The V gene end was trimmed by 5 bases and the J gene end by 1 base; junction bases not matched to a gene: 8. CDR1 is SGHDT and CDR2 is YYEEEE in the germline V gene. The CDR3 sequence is CASSSDRGRPQETQYF. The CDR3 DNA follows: TGTGCCAGCAGTTCTGACAGGGGGCGACCCCAAGAGACCCAGTACTTC.

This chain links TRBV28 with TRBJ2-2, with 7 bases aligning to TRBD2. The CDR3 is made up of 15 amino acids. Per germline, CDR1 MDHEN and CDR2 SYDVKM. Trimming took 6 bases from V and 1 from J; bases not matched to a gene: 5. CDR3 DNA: TGTGCCAGCAGGAGCGGGGCAGAGAACACCGGGGAGCTGTTTTTT. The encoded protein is CASRSGAENTGELFF.

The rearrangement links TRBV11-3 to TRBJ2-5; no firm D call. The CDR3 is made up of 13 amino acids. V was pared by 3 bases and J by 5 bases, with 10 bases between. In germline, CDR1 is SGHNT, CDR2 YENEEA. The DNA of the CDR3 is TGTGCCAGCAGCTTGTATTCGAGGGAGACCCAGTACTTC. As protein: CASSLYSRETQYF.

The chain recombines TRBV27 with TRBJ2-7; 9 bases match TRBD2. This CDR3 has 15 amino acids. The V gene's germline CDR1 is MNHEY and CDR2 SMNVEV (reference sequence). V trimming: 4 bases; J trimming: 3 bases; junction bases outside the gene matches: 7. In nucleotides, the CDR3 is TGTGCCAGCAGTTCCCCCGGGACTAGCAACTACGAGCAGTACTTC. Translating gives CASSSPGTSNYEQYF.

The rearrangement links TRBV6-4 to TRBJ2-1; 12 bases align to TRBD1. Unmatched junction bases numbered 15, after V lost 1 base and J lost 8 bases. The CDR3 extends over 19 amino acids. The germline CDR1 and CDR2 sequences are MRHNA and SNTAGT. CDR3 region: CASSDFTSGTGGIVDEQFF. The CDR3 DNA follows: TGTGCCAGCAGTGACTTCACCTCCGGGACAGGGGGCATAGTCGATGAGCAGTTCTTC.

CDR3: CASSSGQGSSPLHF. The CDR3 DNA sequence: TGTGCCAGCAGCTCGGGACAGGGGAGCTCACCCCTCCACTTT. The chain joins TRBV7-8 to TRBJ1-6; 10 nucleotides align to TRBD1. The V and J ends lost 4 bases and 10 bases, in that order; junction bases with no gene match: 4. The CDR3 has 14 residues. Germline V lookup: CDR1 SGHVS, CDR2 FQNEAQ.

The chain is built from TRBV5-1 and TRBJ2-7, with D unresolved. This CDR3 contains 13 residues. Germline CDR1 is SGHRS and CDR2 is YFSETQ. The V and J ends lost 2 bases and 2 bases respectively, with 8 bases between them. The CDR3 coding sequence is TGCGCCAGCAGCTTTTCATCCCCCTACGAGCAGTACTTC. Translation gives CASSFSSPYEQYF.

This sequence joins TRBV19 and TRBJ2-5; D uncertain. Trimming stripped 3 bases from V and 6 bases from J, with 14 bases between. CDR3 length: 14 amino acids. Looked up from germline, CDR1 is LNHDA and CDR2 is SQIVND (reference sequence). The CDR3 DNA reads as TGTGCCAGTAGTATGGTCGTCAGTGTAAAGACCCAGTACTTC. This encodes CASSMVVSVKTQYF.

CDR3 coding DNA: TGCAGCGTTAGGACAGGGCCAGATACGCAGTATTTT. Translating gives CSVRTGPDTQYF. The chain has TRBV29-1 and TRBJ2-3; 8 bases fit TRBD1. Trimming removed 5 bases from V and 4 bases from J; junction bases left unmatched: 2. The CDR3 is 12 amino acids. Germline V gene lookup returns CDR1 SQVTM and CDR2 ANQGSEA.

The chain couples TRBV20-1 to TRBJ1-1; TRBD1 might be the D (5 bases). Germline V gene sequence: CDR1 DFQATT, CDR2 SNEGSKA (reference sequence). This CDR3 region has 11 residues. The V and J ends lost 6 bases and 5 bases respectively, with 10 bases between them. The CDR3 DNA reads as TGCAGTGCGGCGGGGGGGACTGAAGCTTTCTTT. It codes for CSAAGGTEAFF.

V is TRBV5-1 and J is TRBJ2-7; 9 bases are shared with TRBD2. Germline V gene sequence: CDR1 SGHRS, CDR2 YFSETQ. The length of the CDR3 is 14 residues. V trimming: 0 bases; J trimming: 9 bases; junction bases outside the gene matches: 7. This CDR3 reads CASSLEGGGAGQYF. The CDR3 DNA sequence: TGCGCCAGCAGCTTGGAAGGCGGGGGGGCTGGGCAGTACTTC.

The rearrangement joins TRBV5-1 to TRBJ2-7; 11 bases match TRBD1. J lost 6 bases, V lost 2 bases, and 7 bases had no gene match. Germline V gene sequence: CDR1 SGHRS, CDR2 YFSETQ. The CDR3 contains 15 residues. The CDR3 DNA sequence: TGCGCCAGCAGCTTTGGGACAGGGGGAACGGGCGAGCAGTACTTC. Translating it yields CASSFGTGGTGEQYF. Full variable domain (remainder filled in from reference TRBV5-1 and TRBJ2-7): KAGVTQTPRYLIKTRGQQVTLSCSPISGHRSVSWYQQTPGQGLQFLFEYFSETQRNKGNFPGRFSGRQFSNSRSEMNVSTLELGDSALYLCASSFGTGGTGEQYFGPGTRLTVT.

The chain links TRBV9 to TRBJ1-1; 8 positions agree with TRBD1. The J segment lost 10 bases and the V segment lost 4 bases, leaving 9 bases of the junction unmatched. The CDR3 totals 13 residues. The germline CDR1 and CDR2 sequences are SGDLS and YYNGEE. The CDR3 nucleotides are TGTGCCAGCAGCCCCCGACAGGGGTTGGGAGCTTTCTTT. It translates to CASSPRQGLGAFF.

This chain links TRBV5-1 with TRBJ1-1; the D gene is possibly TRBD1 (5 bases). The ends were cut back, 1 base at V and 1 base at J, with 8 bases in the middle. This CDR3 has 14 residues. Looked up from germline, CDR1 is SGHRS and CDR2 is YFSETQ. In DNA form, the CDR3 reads TGCGCCAGCAGCTTGCTGGGGCCGAACACTGAAGCTTTCTTT. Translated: CASSLLGPNTEAFF. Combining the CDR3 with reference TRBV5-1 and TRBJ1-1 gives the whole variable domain KAGVTQTPRYLIKTRGQQVTLSCSPISGHRSVSWYQQTPGQGLQFLFEYFSETQRNKGNFPGRFSGRQFSNSRSEMNVSTLELGDSALYLCASSLLGPNTEAFFGQGTRLTVV.

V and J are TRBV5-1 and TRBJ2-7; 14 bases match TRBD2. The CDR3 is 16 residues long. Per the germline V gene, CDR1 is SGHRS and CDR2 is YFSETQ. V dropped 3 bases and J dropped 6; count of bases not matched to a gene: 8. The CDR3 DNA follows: TGCGCCAGCAGCTATCAGGGACTAGCGGGAGTCGCCGAGCAGTACTTC. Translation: CASSYQGLAGVAEQYF.

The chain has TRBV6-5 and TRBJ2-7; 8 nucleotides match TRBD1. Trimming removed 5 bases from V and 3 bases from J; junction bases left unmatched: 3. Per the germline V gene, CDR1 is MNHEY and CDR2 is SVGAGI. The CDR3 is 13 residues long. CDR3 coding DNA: TGTGCCAGCAGTCGGGACAGGTACTACGAGCAGTACTTC. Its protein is CASSRDRYYEQYF.

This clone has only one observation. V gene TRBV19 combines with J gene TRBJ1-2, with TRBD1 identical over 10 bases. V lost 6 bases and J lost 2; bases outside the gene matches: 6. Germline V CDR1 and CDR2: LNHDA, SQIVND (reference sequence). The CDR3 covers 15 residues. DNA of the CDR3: TGTGCCAGTAGCTTACGGACAGGGGGAAACTATGGCTACACCTTC. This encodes CASSLRTGGNYGYTF.

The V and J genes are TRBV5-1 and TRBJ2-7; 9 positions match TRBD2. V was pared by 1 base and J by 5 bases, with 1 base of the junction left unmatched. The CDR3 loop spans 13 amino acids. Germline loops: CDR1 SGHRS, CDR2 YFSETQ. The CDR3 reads CASSLRTSDEQYF. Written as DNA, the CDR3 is TGCGCCAGCAGCTTGAGGACTAGCGACGAGCAGTACTTC.

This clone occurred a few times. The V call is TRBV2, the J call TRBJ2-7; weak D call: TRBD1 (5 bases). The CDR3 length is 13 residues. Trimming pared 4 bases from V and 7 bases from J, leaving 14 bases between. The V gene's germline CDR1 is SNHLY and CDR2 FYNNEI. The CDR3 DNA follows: TGTGCCAGCAGTGTCTCGTACAGGTTGGAGCAGTACTTC. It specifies CASSVSYRLEQYF.